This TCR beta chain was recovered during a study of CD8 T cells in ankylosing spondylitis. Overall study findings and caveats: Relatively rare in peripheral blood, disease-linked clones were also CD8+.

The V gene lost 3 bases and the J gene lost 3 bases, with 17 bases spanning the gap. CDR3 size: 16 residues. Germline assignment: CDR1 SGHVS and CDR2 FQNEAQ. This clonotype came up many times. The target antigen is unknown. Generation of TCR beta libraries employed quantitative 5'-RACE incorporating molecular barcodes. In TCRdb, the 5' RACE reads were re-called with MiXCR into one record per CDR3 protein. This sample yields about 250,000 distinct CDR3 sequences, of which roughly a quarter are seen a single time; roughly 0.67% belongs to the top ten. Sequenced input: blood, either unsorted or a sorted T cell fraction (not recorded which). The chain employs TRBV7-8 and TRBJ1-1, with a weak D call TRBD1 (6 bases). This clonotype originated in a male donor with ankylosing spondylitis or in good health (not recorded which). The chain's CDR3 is CASSLRGGRADTEAFF. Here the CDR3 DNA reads TGTGCCAGCAGCTTGAGGGGGGGCAGGGCGGACACTGAAGCTTTCTTT.